The entry that follows covers one T cell receptor (beta chain) sequence. Its antigen remains unidentified. Base quality data are lacking; no much larger clone is found one base away. The sample originates from a study of blood T cell repertoires in COVID-19 (dated by TCRdb to 2020 to 2021). About the study as a whole: Samples covering the acute and convalescent phases of COVID-19 were provided by collaborators in the United States, Italy and Spain. The prospective study material was composed of cDNA or gDNA derived from T cells, B-cell-depleted T cells, or PBMCs. Subjects who had been exposed to COVID-19, were actively infected with it, or had recovered from it provided the deeply sampled blood TCRbeta repertoires that made up the dataset. A de-identified subject ID, COVID-19 status, age in years and sex were almost always included in the sample metadata. The repertoires were released in a freely available public database meant as a resource for research on the immune response to SARS-CoV-2. The samples were drawn from the first 160 participants of the ongoing ImmuneRACE study and from under 1,500 subjects provided by 6 global collaborators. Where HLA class I and class II types were available, the types were taken from metadata supplied by the sample provider, not from assay-based typing. Points the paper makes about the study in general: The amount of clinical and demographic metadata varied by source and participant and was provided uncurated.

V loses 4 bases, J loses 3 bases, and the germline ends lie 14 bases apart. Including the terminal cysteine and phenylalanine, the CDR3 comprises 15 residues. Only CDR3 DNA remains: 45 bases, in frame from the first base. The germline V gene (reference sequence) provides CDR1 SGHAT and CDR2 FQDESV. TCRbeta CDR3 regions were amplified from genomic DNA by means of the immunoSEQ Assay, a bias-controlled multiplex PCR. The study's own analysis went as follows. Within the assay, amplification of reference gene primers was used to estimate how many nucleated cells each sample contained. Sequence reads were collapsed and filtered to measure the absolute abundance of every unique TCRbeta CDR3 rearrangement. Productive Simpson clonality was computed per sample as the square root of Simpson's diversity index over productive rearrangements. Entries here come from immuneACCESS through TCRdb and include only in-frame sequences with V and J called. Some clones fail to appear in such tables; in the studies checked, an unresolved V gene covers under half of the shortfall, and the cause of the remainder is unknown. The V and J calls and clone size come from that table; D and trimming were worked out from the DNA. This sample lists about 150,000 clones; around 87% were detected once. The top ten hold over 35% of the sample.

Another Seattle source contributed samples from volunteer blood donors who had recovered from COVID-19. The collaborating institutions used their own protocols to collect whole blood in K2EDTA tubes. For TCRbeta analysis, collaborators shipped samples in one of three forms: frozen whole blood, isolated PBMCs, or DNA extracted from either of those sample types. The sequence links TRBV11-1 to TRBJ2-3, and TRBD1 may be the D gene, going by 5 matching bases. This TCR came from a man in his fifties who had recovered from COVID-19. Sequencing was carried out using peripheral blood. The DNA sequence is given as TGTGCCAGCAGCTATCGTGCAGGGTCGACAGATACGCAGTATTTT. It is translated as CASSYRAGSTDTQYF.